The clone carrying this T cell receptor beta chain was observed at least ten times. Its cognate antigen is unknown. This specimen belongs to a study of response to subunit inactivated influenza vaccine. The CDR3 is 12 residues long. V was shortened by 3 bases and J by 8 bases, with 10 bases between the two germline ends. TCRdb independently ran MiXCR on the RT-PCR reads; one entry per CDR3 protein. The sample carries 500,000 or so distinct CDR3 sequences, 16% recorded once. Findings of the study overall: Authors suggested each seasonal influenza vaccination recruits few new T cells.

Sequencing was performed on CD4+ T cells sorted from PBMCs, taken roughly 24 months after vaccination. The sequence was obtained from a man in his fifties or sixties who received an inactivated influenza vaccine. The gene calls are TRBV12-3 or TRBV12-4 and TRBJ1-1; D is unclear. CDR3 DNA sequence: TGTGCCAGCAGTTTGGTAGGGTCGGAAGCTTTCTTT. This encodes CASSLVGSEAFF.